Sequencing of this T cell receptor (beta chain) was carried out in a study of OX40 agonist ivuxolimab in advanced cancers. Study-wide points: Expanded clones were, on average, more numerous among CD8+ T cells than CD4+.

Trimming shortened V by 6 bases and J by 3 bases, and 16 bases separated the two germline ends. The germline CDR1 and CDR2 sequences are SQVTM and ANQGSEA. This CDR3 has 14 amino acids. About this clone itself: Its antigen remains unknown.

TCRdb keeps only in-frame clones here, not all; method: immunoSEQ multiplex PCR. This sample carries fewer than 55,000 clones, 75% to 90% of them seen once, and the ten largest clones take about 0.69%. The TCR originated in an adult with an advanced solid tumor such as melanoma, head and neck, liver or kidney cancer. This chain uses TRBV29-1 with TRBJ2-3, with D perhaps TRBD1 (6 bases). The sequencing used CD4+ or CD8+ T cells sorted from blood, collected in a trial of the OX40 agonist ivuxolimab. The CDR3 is CSVSDRQVTDTQYF. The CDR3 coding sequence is TGCAGCGTCTCTGACAGGCAGGTAACAGATACGCAGTATTTT.